The present T cell receptor beta chain was sequenced within a study of OX40 agonist ivuxolimab in advanced cancers. The wider study: Patients in the trial were receiving intravenous ivuxolimab every 2 weeks, at doses of 0.01 to 10 mg/kg.

Patients with a history of autoimmune disease or on systemic immunosuppression were excluded. Trimming shortened V by 2 bases and J by 7 bases, and 21 bases separated the two germline ends. CDR1 is SGHTS and CDR2 is YDEGEE in the germline V gene. The CDR3 contains 16 residues. The repertoire was sequenced with immunoSEQ multiplex PCR; TCRdb's copy has only in-frame clones and lacks some. The sample consists of tens of thousands of clones, around four fifths of them appearing once. This clone is a singleton in its sample. The specimen was CD4+ or CD8+ T cells sorted from blood, collected in a trial of the OX40 agonist ivuxolimab. This clonotype originated in an adult with an advanced solid tumor such as melanoma, head and neck, liver or kidney cancer. The rearrangement links TRBV5-8 to TRBJ1-1; the D gene is possibly TRBD1 (6 bases). This chain's CDR3 is CASSLVTTGVKGEAFF. CDR3 bases: TGTGCCAGCAGCTTAGTCACGACAGGAGTTAAGGGTGAAGCTTTCTTT.